These 28 T cell receptor beta chains share one sample of origin, sequenced in a study of T cell repertoires in cytomegalovirus infection (dated by TCRdb to between 2017 and 2020). These reads were obtained on an Illumina HiSeq 1500. TCRdb cleaned the public reads at Q25 with fastp, built clones with MiXCR and kept in-frame beta chains. Rows with a matching CDR3 protein are joined into one entry that keeps the most common DNA and genes. The sample data list around 180,000 distinct CDR3 sequences, and roughly 27% of these were observed just once. Roughly 32% of the sample belongs to the ten largest clones. Sequencing was performed on PBMCs. These receptors were taken from a human donor in good health (CMV status not recorded). Some clones in this sample may be carry-over from other donors' samples.

This clonotype was seen a handful of times. The CDR3 sequence: CASSLQRGNEQFF. CDR3 nucleotide sequence: TGTGCCAGCAGCCTCCAAAGGGGCAATGAGCAGTTCTTC. The rearrangement links TRBV12-3 or TRBV12-4 to TRBJ2-1; a possible D gene is TRBD1 (5 bases). V was clipped by 6 bases and J by 6 bases, with 12 bases between them. The CDR3 spans 13 residues.

This sequence joins TRBV6-1 and TRBJ1-5; D is perhaps TRBD1 (6 bases). CDR1 is MNHNS and CDR2 is SASEGT in the germline V gene. V was trimmed by 6 bases and J by 7 bases, leaving 13 bases between them. The CDR3 contains 13 residues. In nucleotides, the CDR3 is TGTGCCAGCAGCACGGGGGGCCGGCAGCCCCAGCATTTT. It specifies CASSTGGRQPQHF.

This chain uses TRBV20-1 with TRBJ2-4, with 9 bases identical to TRBD1. The V gene end was trimmed by 1 base and the J gene end by 6 bases; junction bases not matched to a gene: 7. This CDR3 contains 15 residues. Germline V gene sequence: CDR1 DFQATT, CDR2 SNEGSKA (reference sequence). This chain's CDR3 is CSARADRGFGNIQYF. CDR3 coding DNA: TGCAGTGCTAGAGCGGACAGGGGTTTCGGAAACATTCAGTACTTC.

This chain joins TRBV7-6 and TRBJ2-7; D might be TRBD2 (5 bases). The germline gives CDR1 SGHVS, CDR2 FNYEAQ. This CDR3 is built from 14 residues. V lost 1 base and J lost 3, with 10 bases in between. The CDR3 region has the DNA TGTGCCAGCAGCTTAGGAGGGAGTAACTACGAGCAGTACTTC. Translated: CASSLGGSNYEQYF.

This chain joins TRBV3-1 and TRBJ2-3; D may match TRBD1 or TRBD2 (6 bases each). The CDR3 runs to 16 residues. Trimming pared 2 bases from V and 5 bases from J, leaving 17 bases between. Germline CDR1 reads LGHDT; CDR2 reads YNNKEL (reference sequence). The CDR3 spells CASSQPLGGPGDTQYF. The CDR3 DNA reads TGTGCCAGCAGCCAACCCCTAGGGGGGCCTGGAGATACGCAGTATTTT.

The rearrangement joins TRBV20-1 to TRBJ2-7; D possibly corresponds to TRBD1 (6 bases). The CDR3 extends over 15 amino acids. Trimming took off 6 bases at V and 3 bases at J, with 21 bases between the two ends. The germline CDR1 and CDR2 sequences are DFQATT and SNEGSKA (reference sequence). Here the CDR3 DNA reads TGCAGTGCCGAACCCTATCAGGGGACCCACTACGAGCAGTACTTC. It encodes CSAEPYQGTHYEQYF.

A note on this clonotype: A much larger clone differs by one base, so this may be a read error. The V and J genes are TRBV7-2 and TRBJ1-2, with 11 bases aligning to TRBD1. Unmatched junction bases numbered 3, after V lost 5 bases and J lost 4 bases. The germline gives CDR1 SGHTA, CDR2 FQGNSA. The CDR3 sequence is 14 residues long. The CDR3 here is CASSHGTGGYGYTF. The DNA for the CDR3 is TGTGCCAGCAGCCACGGGACAGGGGGCTATGGCTACACCTTC.

The rearrangement uses TRBV6-5 and TRBJ1-1; the D is unclear. CDR1 is MNHEY, CDR2 SVGAGI, per germline. The V end lost 6 bases, the J end lost 4 bases, and 12 bases lay between the germline ends. The CDR3 loop spans 13 amino acids. The CDR3 bases are TGTGCCAGCAGCTCTAATCCGAGCACTGAAGCTTTCTTT. This translates into CASSSNPSTEAFF.

This clonotype was recorded once. The CDR3 bases are TGTGCCAGCAGTCCCCGGGGTGGGGGCCAAGAGACCCAGTACTTC. This translates into CASSPRGGGQETQYF. The chain is built from TRBV6-2 or TRBV6-3 and TRBJ2-5; perhaps D is TRBD1 or TRBD2 (5 bases each). Germline CDR1 and CDR2: MNHEY and SVGEGT. Trimming took 5 bases from V and 1 from J, leaving 14 bases between them. The CDR3 totals 15 residues.

In this sample, this clonotype turned up many times. The gene calls are TRBV7-2 and TRBJ2-7, with D hard to call. Germline CDR1 is SGHTA and CDR2 is FQGNSA. The CDR3 is 15 amino acids. V dropped 4 bases and J dropped 0 bases, with 13 bases sitting between them. CDR3 nucleotide sequence: TGTGCCAGCAGCTCCGAGGTGGCCAGCTCCTACGAGCAGTACTTC. Translating it yields CASSSEVASSYEQYF.

This clonotype has only a few counts. J is TRBJ2-2 and V is TRBV5-1; unclear D gene. The CDR3 runs to 15 residues. Germline V lookup: CDR1 SGHRS, CDR2 YFSETQ. Trimming stripped 1 base from V and 4 bases from J, with 11 bases between. CDR3: CASSLTVLTTGELFF. Written as DNA, the CDR3 is TGCGCCAGCAGCTTGACAGTCTTAACCACCGGGGAGCTGTTTTTT.

The V and J genes are TRBV7-8 and TRBJ2-7; perhaps TRBD1 as D (6 bases). This CDR3 has 15 residues. V was pared by 4 bases and J by 3 bases, with 16 bases between. CDR1 is SGHVS, CDR2 FQNEAQ, per germline. The CDR3 DNA sequence: TGTGCCAGCAGCTCTCAGCCGGGACACCGCTACGAGCAGTACTTC. This sequence encodes CASSSQPGHRYEQYF.

This clonotype was detected a few times. V gene TRBV12-5 combines with J gene TRBJ1-1; possible D gene TRBD1, 6 bases. Looked up from germline, CDR1 is LGHNT and CDR2 is FRNRAP. There are 15 residues in the CDR3. Trimming stripped 7 bases from V and 3 bases from J, with 18 bases between. The CDR3 protein is CASDRDGLRYTEAFF. The CDR3 nucleotides read TGTGCTAGTGACAGGGACGGTCTTAGGTACACTGAAGCTTTCTTT. The whole variable domain, filled in from reference TRBV12-5 and TRBJ1-1, reads DARVTQTPRHKVTEMGQEVTMRCQPILGHNTVFWYRQTMMQGLELLAYFRNRAPLDDSGMPKDRFSAEMPDATLATLKIQPSEPRDSAVYFCASDRDGLRYTEAFFGQGTRLTVV.

The sample holds a few counts of this clonotype. The V call is TRBV5-5, the J call TRBJ2-7, with 8 bases fitting TRBD1. The length of the CDR3 is 15 residues. Trimming removed 0 bases from V and 6 bases from J; junction bases left unmatched: 8. Germline-derived CDR1 and CDR2 are SGHKS and YYEKEE (reference sequence). The DNA of the CDR3 is TGTGCCAGCAGCTTGGCGGACAGGGCGAGCGGCGAGCAGTACTTC. Protein product: CASSLADRASGEQYF. Combining the CDR3 with reference TRBV5-5 and TRBJ2-7 gives the whole variable domain DAGVTQSPTHLIKTRGQQVTLRCSPISGHKSVSWYQQVLGQGPQFIFQYYEKEERGRGNFPDRFSARQFPNYSSELNVNALLLGDSALYLCASSLADRASGEQYFGPGTRLTVT.

The chain employs TRBV9 and TRBJ1-1; D is undetermined. Germline CDR1 and CDR2: SGDLS and YYNGEE. The CDR3 totals 13 residues. V lost 5 bases, J lost 1 base, and 9 bases lay in between. The CDR3 sequence is CASSDSGNTEAFF. In DNA form, the CDR3 reads TGTGCCAGCAGTGATTCCGGGAACACTGAAGCTTTCTTT.

This clonotype has a handful of counts. The V call is TRBV18, the J call TRBJ1-2, with TRBD1 identical over 8 bases. The CDR3 is made up of 14 amino acids. V gave up 2 bases and J gave up 8 bases; unmatched junction bases: 7. The germline CDR1 and CDR2 sequences are KGHSH and LQKENI. The CDR3 reads CASSPDGQGSGYTF. The DNA for the CDR3 is TGTGCCAGCTCACCAGACGGACAGGGAAGCGGCTACACCTTC.

This clonotype was observed at least ten times. The rearrangement uses TRBV7-2 and TRBJ1-3, with D perhaps matching TRBD1 (5 bases). The CDR3 length is 14 residues. Germline V gene data show CDR1 as SGHTA and CDR2 as FQGNSA. Trimming took 3 bases from V and 3 from J, leaving 9 bases between them. The CDR3 bases are TGTGCCAGCAGCTTCGGGGACGGTGGAAACACCATATATTTT. It is translated as CASSFGDGGNTIYF.

This clonotype was detected many times. The chain recombines TRBV7-2 with TRBJ2-7; D is uncertain. V was shortened by 1 base and J by 0 bases, with 7 bases between the two germline ends. Germline V lookup: CDR1 SGHTA, CDR2 FQGNSA. This CDR3 contains 14 residues. The CDR3 nucleotides read TGTGCCAGCAGCTTAGGGGTAGGCTCCTACGAGCAGTACTTC. Its translation: CASSLGVGSYEQYF.

This clonotype was detected a few times. The chain couples TRBV20-1 to TRBJ2-1; D gene uncertain. The CDR3 is 11 amino acids. The V gene lost 5 bases and the J gene lost 10 bases, with 12 bases spanning the gap. CDR1 is DFQATT, CDR2 SNEGSKA, per germline (reference sequence). The chain's CDR3 is CSAQSVLEQFF. The CDR3 DNA is TGCAGTGCTCAGTCGGTTTTGGAGCAGTTCTTC.

The chain employs TRBV7-9 and TRBJ2-5; the D is unclear. The CDR3 has 14 amino acids. Germline CDR1 is SEHNR and CDR2 is FQNEAQ (reference sequence). V lost 4 bases, J lost 4 bases, and 13 bases lay in between. CDR3 loop: CASSSIASPETQYF. The CDR3 DNA is TGTGCCAGCAGCTCGATAGCCTCCCCAGAGACCCAGTACTTC.

This clonotype was picked up many times. The rearrangement joins TRBV7-2 to TRBJ1-1; D remains ambiguous. The CDR3 extends over 13 amino acids. Germline V gene lookup returns CDR1 SGHTA and CDR2 FQGNSA. Trimming removed 4 bases at V and 2 bases at J, with 8 bases between. The CDR3 loop reads CASSSNSNTEAFF. The CDR3 coding sequence is TGTGCCAGCAGCTCCAACTCTAACACTGAAGCTTTCTTT.

This clonotype was counted a few times. The chain has TRBV20-1 and TRBJ2-5; TRBD2 agrees at 11 bases. The V and J ends lost 5 bases and 1 base, in that order; junction bases with no gene match: 15. Looked up from germline, CDR1 is DFQATT and CDR2 is SNEGSKA (reference sequence). The CDR3 runs 18 residues. Written as DNA, the CDR3 is TGCAGTGCTGATGGGGTGCTAGCGGGGGGCTTACTCCAAGAGACCCAGTACTTC. Its protein product is CSADGVLAGGLLQETQYF.

The sample holds one count of this clonotype. The V and J genes are TRBV20-1 and TRBJ1-4, with 7 bases lining up with TRBD1. V trimming: 4 bases; J trimming: 4 bases; junction bases outside the gene matches: 6. Germline V gene sequence: CDR1 DFQATT, CDR2 SNEGSKA (reference sequence). CDR3 length: 14 amino acids. In nucleotides, the CDR3 is TGCAGTGCTACCCGGGACAGAGATAATGAAAAACTGTTTTTT. Its translation is CSATRDRDNEKLFF.

The chain carries TRBV15 and TRBJ1-1; D is ambiguous. This CDR3 contains 11 residues. The germline V gene has CDR1 LNHNV and CDR2 YYDKDF (reference sequence). Trimming took off 8 bases at V and 1 base at J, with 5 bases between the two ends. This chain's CDR3 is CATQRNTEAFF. For the CDR3, the DNA is TGTGCCACCCAGAGGAACACTGAAGCTTTCTTT.

The table lists this clonotype with a few counts. Here the CDR3 reads CASSSGQILGTEAFF. CDR3 DNA sequence: TGTGCCAGCAGTTCGGGACAGATCTTAGGAACTGAAGCTTTCTTT. The chain combines TRBV12-3 or TRBV12-4 with TRBJ1-1, with 7 positions matching TRBD1. The CDR3 is 15 amino acids. J was trimmed by 5 bases and V by 4 bases; bases with no gene match: 10.

This sequence joins TRBV6-1 and TRBJ1-5, with D tentatively TRBD1 (5 bases). CDR1 MNHNS and CDR2 SASEGT come from the germline V gene. Trimming removed 5 bases at V and 5 bases at J, with 13 bases between. This CDR3 comprises 14 residues. The CDR3 loop is CASSLQGGDQPQHF. CDR3 nucleotides: TGTGCCAGCAGTTTGCAGGGCGGAGATCAGCCCCAGCATTTT.

J is TRBJ1-6 and V is TRBV4-3; D gene ambiguous. CDR1 and CDR2 (germline): LGHNA, YSLEER. Trimming pared 4 bases from V and 7 bases from J, leaving 5 bases between. The CDR3 is made up of 12 amino acids. CDR3 in DNA: TGCGCCAGCAGCCGTCGGAATTCACCCCTCCACTTT. It specifies CASSRRNSPLHF.

The chain links TRBV12-3 or TRBV12-4 to TRBJ1-1; D is unclear. This CDR3 has 13 amino acids. V lost 5 bases and J lost 4, with 11 bases in between. The DNA for the CDR3 is TGTGCCAGCAGTCGAAAGGGAGGCACTGAAGCTTTCTTT. Translated, it gives CASSRKGGTEAFF.